This entry lists 13 T cell receptor beta chains sequenced from one sample in a study of PD-L1 blockade in urothelial cancer. The method was immunoSEQ multiplex PCR; TCRdb's version includes in-frame clones alone and lacks a portion of them. In the table there are some 46,000 clones, around 84% of which are singletons. Time point in this sample: pretreatment peripheral blood. Specimen: PBMCs, collected around atezolizumab (anti-PD-L1) treatment. These receptor sequences come from a man aged 60 to 75 with urothelial cancer.

The rearrangement uses TRBV28 and TRBJ2-1; 9 bases are a match to TRBD1. Germline V gene data show CDR1 as MDHEN and CDR2 as SYDVKM. This CDR3 contains 14 residues. With V trimmed by 6 bases and J by 7 bases, 7 bases remained unmatched. The CDR3: CASSQQGAGNEQFF. The CDR3 nucleotides read TGTGCCAGCAGCCAACAGGGGGCTGGGAATGAGCAGTTCTTC.

The chain links TRBV7-2 to TRBJ2-6; possibly TRBD2 for D (6 bases). Trimming took 3 bases from V and 1 from J, leaving 7 bases between them. Per the germline V gene, CDR1 is SGHTA and CDR2 is FQGNSA. The CDR3 is 15 residues long. The CDR3 loop reads CASSFGGSGANVLTF. The CDR3 DNA is TGTGCCAGCAGCTTTGGGGGGTCTGGGGCCAACGTCCTGACTTTC.

The V gene is TRBV5-4, the J gene TRBJ2-3; tentative D call: TRBD2 (5 bases). Germline CDR1 and CDR2: SGHNT and YYREEE (reference sequence). V gave up 4 bases and J gave up 4 bases, with 19 bases separating them. The CDR3 spans 16 residues. CDR3 in DNA: TGTGCCAGCAGCCGATTGACCGGCGGGCCTTCAGATACGCAGTATTTT. This encodes CASSRLTGGPSDTQYF.

The chain combines TRBV18 with TRBJ1-2; D is undetermined. The germline V gene encodes CDR1 KGHSH and CDR2 LQKENI. Trimming removed 3 bases at V and 8 bases at J, with 19 bases between. The CDR3 loop spans 15 amino acids. The CDR3 loop reads CASSPRLEGLEGYTF. In nucleotides, the CDR3 is TGTGCCAGCTCACCTCGACTTGAGGGATTGGAAGGCTACACCTTC.

The chain carries TRBV7-2 and TRBJ1-5; TRBD1 matches at 7 bases. V was clipped by 5 bases and J by 0 bases; unmatched bases: 4. Germline values: CDR1 SGHTA, CDR2 FQGNSA. This CDR3 is built from 15 residues. CDR3 amino acids: CASSPGQPSNQPQHF. In DNA form, the CDR3 reads TGTGCCAGCAGCCCGGGACAGCCTAGCAATCAGCCCCAGCATTTT.

This chain connects TRBV10-3 to TRBJ2-1, with 14 positions matching TRBD2. V gave up 3 bases and J gave up 7 bases; unmatched junction bases: 5. This CDR3 contains 16 residues. Germline V CDR1 and CDR2: ENHRY, SYGVKD. CDR3 DNA: TGTGCCATCAGTGAAGGGACTAGCGGGAGCCTAAATGAGCAGTTCTTC. Residues: CAISEGTSGSLNEQFF.

The chain joins TRBV10-2 to TRBJ2-2; no clear D. The V gene's germline CDR1 is WSHSY and CDR2 SAAADI. The CDR3 sequence is 14 residues long. V was pared by 0 bases and J by 5 bases, with 7 bases between. The CDR3 DNA reads as TGCGCCAGCAGTGAGTCTGGTCGGACCGGGGAGCTGTTTTTT. Its translation: CASSESGRTGELFF.

This clone was detected ten times or more. The sample has other DNA sequences that encode this CDR3 too. The chain uses TRBV27 and TRBJ2-1; 8 bases map to TRBD2. With V trimmed by 4 bases and J by 7 bases, 6 bases remained unmatched. Germline lookup yields CDR1 MNHEY and CDR2 SMNVEV (reference sequence). The CDR3 sequence is 14 residues long. The CDR3 bases are TGTGCCAGCAGTTCCGGGGGGGCAAAGAATGAGCAGTTCTTC. It is translated as CASSSGGAKNEQFF.

A few counts support this clone. The genes are TRBV7-9 and TRBJ1-6, with TRBD1 as a possible D gene (6 bases). V lost 5 bases and J 10 bases, leaving 15 bases between the germline ends. This CDR3 comprises 14 residues. Germline V gene data show CDR1 as SEHNR and CDR2 as FQNEAQ (reference sequence). Written as DNA, the CDR3 is TGTGCCAGCAGCCTACAACAGGGAACCTCACCCCTCCACTTT. Translation: CASSLQQGTSPLHF.

The chain has TRBV28 and TRBJ1-2; D is unresolved. The CDR3 spans 12 residues. The germline CDR1 and CDR2 sequences are MDHEN and SYDVKM. V lost 7 bases to trimming and J lost 3 bases, with 9 bases between them. CDR3 protein: CASKKQDYGYTF. The CDR3 DNA reads as TGTGCCAGCAAAAAGCAGGACTATGGCTACACCTTC.

This clone was observed a few times. The CDR3 spells CASSREGQHYEQYF. CDR3 coding DNA: TGTGCCAGCTCACGTGAGGGACAGCACTACGAGCAGTACTTC. The rearrangement uses TRBV7-8 and TRBJ2-7; 7 positions match TRBD1. Germline assignment: CDR1 SGHVS and CDR2 FQNEAQ. V shed 8 bases and J 3 bases; nucleotides not matched to a gene: 10. CDR3 size: 14 residues.

The rearrangement joins TRBV11-2 to TRBJ2-7, with D possibly matching TRBD2 (7 bases). The V gene lost 5 bases and the J gene lost 5 bases, with 16 bases spanning the gap. Looked up from germline, CDR1 is SGHAT and CDR2 is FQNNGV. CDR3 size: 14 residues. For the CDR3, the DNA is TGTGCCAGCAGCCGCCGGGGGGCGCGAGACGAGCAGTACTTC. This codes for CASSRRGARDEQYF.

The chain is built from TRBV5-6 and TRBJ2-3, with 8 bases matching TRBD2. J lost 4 bases, V lost 3 bases, and 7 bases had no gene match. Germline-derived CDR1 and CDR2 are SGHDT and YYEEEE. This CDR3 region has 15 residues. The CDR3 spells CASSSGTRSADTQYF. CDR3 sequence (DNA): TGTGCCAGCAGCTCCGGGACTAGATCGGCAGATACGCAGTATTTT.